This T cell receptor beta chain was retrieved from a study of control samples from healthy donors and cancer patients. This table comes from immunoSEQ multiplex PCR, and its TCRdb copy is limited to in-frame clones, with some not included. The data show 90,000 to 150,000 clones, with approximately 90% seen just once and less than 3.5% held by the top ten. CDR1 and CDR2 (germline): SGHDT, YYEEEE. The CDR3 has 15 residues. The V end was cut by 1 base, the J end by 5 bases, with 15 bases between. The clonotype comes from a man aged 40-55 years in good health. The sequencing input was blood. J is TRBJ1-2 and V is TRBV5-6; no firm D call. For the CDR3, the DNA is TGTGCCAGCAGCTTGAATGTCCTGGGCAGTTATGGCTACACCTTC. It specifies CASSLNVLGSYGYTF.